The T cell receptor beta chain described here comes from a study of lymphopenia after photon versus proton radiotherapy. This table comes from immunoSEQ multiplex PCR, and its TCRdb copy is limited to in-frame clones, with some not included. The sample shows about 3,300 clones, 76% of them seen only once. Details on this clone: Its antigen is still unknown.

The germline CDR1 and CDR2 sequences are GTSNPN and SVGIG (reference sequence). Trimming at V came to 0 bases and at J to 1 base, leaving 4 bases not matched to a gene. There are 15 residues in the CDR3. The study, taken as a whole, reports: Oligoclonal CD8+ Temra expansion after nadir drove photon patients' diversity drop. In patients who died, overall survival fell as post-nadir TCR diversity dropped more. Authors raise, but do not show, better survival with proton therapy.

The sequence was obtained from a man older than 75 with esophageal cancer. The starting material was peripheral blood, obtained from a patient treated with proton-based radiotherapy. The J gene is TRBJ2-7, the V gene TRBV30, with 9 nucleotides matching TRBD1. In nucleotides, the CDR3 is TGTGCCTGGAGTGTCTGGACAGGGGATTCCTACGAGCAGTACTTC. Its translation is CAWSVWTGDSYEQYF.